The entry below describes one T cell receptor beta chain. Trimming cost V 2 bases and J 3 bases; bases outside gene matches: 7. Germline lookup yields CDR1 MNHEY and CDR2 SVGEGT. This CDR3 is 17 amino acids long. The data originate from a study of control samples from healthy donors and cancer patients. TCRdb's copy holds only in-frame clones and misses some; the assay was immunoSEQ multiplex PCR. The top ten clones hold about 4.2% of a sample with approximately 120,000 clones, less than 95% of them seen once. The sequence was obtained from a human donor in good health. The donor label of this sample is uncertain. The chain has TRBV6-2 or TRBV6-3 and TRBJ2-3; TRBD2 matches 11 bases. The sample consisted of blood. This CDR3 is CASSYGPSGGRTDTQYF. The CDR3 nucleotides are TGTGCCAGCAGTTACGGGCCTAGCGGGGGGAGGACAGATACGCAGTATTTT.